This TCR beta chain was sequenced in a study of blood T cell repertoires in COVID-19. For the study at large: Samples taken during acute and convalescent COVID-19 were collected in the United States, Italy and Spain. T cells, B-cell-depleted T cells, or PBMCs provided the cDNA or gDNA that served as material.

Data came from immunoSEQ multiplex PCR; TCRdb stores just in-frame clones and leaves some out. The data show 30,000 to 50,000 clones, approximately 85% seen once. The CDR3 totals 15 residues. V lost 5 bases, J lost 5 bases, and 8 bases stayed unmatched. Germline lookup yields CDR1 MDHEN and CDR2 SYDVKM. Sequences were obtained from peripheral blood. The origin of this receptor is a man aged 60-69 years with acute or convalescent COVID-19. The chain employs TRBV28 and TRBJ1-4; TRBD1 matches at 7 bases. The CDR3, as DNA: TGTGCCAGCAGTCCCCGGGCAGGGGGGAATGAAAAACTGTTTTTT. This encodes CASSPRAGGNEKLFF.